These T cell receptor beta chains were read from a single sample in a study of blood T cell repertoires in COVID-19. Using immunoSEQ multiplex PCR, the repertoire was profiled, and TCRdb retains in-frame clones only, with some absent. The sample yields about 160,000 clones, around 80% seen once. Sequencing used peripheral blood. Receptors originate from a human donor with acute or convalescent COVID-19. The donor label of this sample is uncertain. CDR3s include the opening cysteine and the closing phenylalanine or tryptophan. D genes are given only for firm matches. Rows may omit the clone size; those that give it use once, few, many or a size class.

v_gene,j_gene,d_gene,abundance,CDR3nt,CDR3aa
TRBV5-4,TRBJ1-5,.,.,TGTGCCAGCAGCTTGGGTGTAGTGGGGACTCAGGCCCAGCATTTT,CASSLGVVGTQAQHF
TRBV28,TRBJ1-2,TRBD1,.,TGTGCCAGCAGTCCAGGACAGGGGAGGCCCTATGGCTACACCTTC,CASSPGQGRPYGYTF
TRBV5-1,TRBJ1-1,TRBD1,.,TGCGCCAGCAGCTACGAACAGGGGATGAACACTGAAGCTTTCTTT,CASSYEQGMNTEAFF
TRBV6-7,TRBJ2-7,TRBD1,.,TGTGCCAGCGGACAGGCAGACTACGAGCAGTACTTC,CASGQADYEQYF
TRBV15,TRBJ1-1,TRBD1,.,TGTGCCACCAGCAGACTGAGGGGACAGTCGAACACTGAAGCTTTCTTT,CATSRLRGQSNTEAFF
TRBV5-8,TRBJ2-3,.,.,TGTGCCAGCAGCTTGGCCGGTCTACCGACAGATACGCAGTATTTT,CASSLAGLPTDTQYF
TRBV7-2,TRBJ2-7,TRBD2,many,TGTGCCAGCAGCCTCCAGGCGGGGGGGCCGAAAGAGCAGTACTTC,CASSLQAGGPKEQYF
TRBV4-3,TRBJ1-4,TRBD1,.,TGCGCCAGCAGCCAAGGGGACAGGGGGCCGCAAAATGAAAAACTGTTTTTT,CASSQGDRGPQNEKLFF
TRBV9,TRBJ2-1,.,.,TGTGCCAGCAGCGTAACAGGTTACCCCAATGAGCAGTTCTTC,CASSVTGYPNEQFF
TRBV29-1,TRBJ1-2,TRBD1,.,TGCAGCGTTGCGGGCCGGGACAGGGTTAGTAGAGGCTACACCTTC,CSVAGRDRVSRGYTF
TRBV5-1,TRBJ1-1,.,.,TGCGCCAGCAGCTCCGGGTCTCTCACTGAAGCTTTCTTT,CASSSGSLTEAFF
TRBV11-2,TRBJ1-3,TRBD1,once,TGTGCCAGCAGCCTCTTAGGGACAGGACGTGCTGGAAACACCATATATTTT,CASSLLGTGRAGNTIYF
TRBV5-1,TRBJ2-6,.,.,TGCGCCAGCAGCTTGGTTCAGGGGCTCAGCTCTGGGGCCAACGTCCTGACTTTC,CASSLVQGLSSGANVLTF
TRBV25-1,TRBJ1-6,.,.,TGTGCCAGCAGTGAATATACAGGACAATACTCACCCCTCCACTTT,CASSEYTGQYSPLHF
TRBV6-5,TRBJ1-3,TRBD1,.,TGTGCCAGCAGGGGGACAGGGTCTGGAAACACCATATATTTT,CASRGTGSGNTIYF
TRBV6-5,TRBJ2-1,.,.,TGTGCCAGCTCGGGGCAGGGGTCGTACAATGAGCAGTTCTTC,CASSGQGSYNEQFF
TRBV19,TRBJ1-5,TRBD1,.,TGTGCCAGTAGTTGGGACAGCCTCAATCAGCCCCAGCATTTT,CASSWDSLNQPQHF
TRBV5-4,TRBJ2-5,.,.,TGTGCCAGCACGGTGCCGGGGGAGGTCGAGACCCAGTACTTC,CASTVPGEVETQYF
TRBV7-9,TRBJ1-4,TRBD1,.,TGTGCCAGCAGCCACCGGGACAGGGTTGAAAAACTGTTTTTT,CASSHRDRVEKLFF
TRBV12-5,TRBJ2-4,.,.,TGTGCTAGTGCCTGGGGGCAGCTAGCCAAAAACATTCAGTACTTC,CASAWGQLAKNIQYF
TRBV18,TRBJ2-1,TRBD2,few,TGTGCCAGCTCACCAGGCTCTAGCGGTCACAATGAGCAGTTCTTC,CASSPGSSGHNEQFF
TRBV6-1,TRBJ1-2,.,.,TGTGCCAGCAGTGTAAGCGGGGGCCAACTACTCTCCTATGGCTACACCTTC,CASSVSGGQLLSYGYTF
TRBV4-2,TRBJ2-7,TRBD2,.,TGTGCCAGCAGCTGGGGACTAGGCTACGAGCAGTACTTC,CASSWGLGYEQYF
TRBV14,TRBJ2-3,.,.,TGTGCCAGCAGCCTCACCGAGGGTTTCACAGATACGCAGTATTTT,CASSLTEGFTDTQYF
TRBV24-1,TRBJ2-1,TRBD1,.,TGTGCCACCAGCGATTCGGCAGGGGGCAATGAGCAGTTCTTC,CATSDSAGGNEQFF
TRBV2,TRBJ2-3,.,.,TGTGCCAGCAGTGAAGGACAAAAAGATACGCAGTATTTT,CASSEGQKDTQYF
TRBV2,TRBJ2-3,TRBD2,few,TGTGCCAGCAGTGAAGCAAGGACCAATCGGGGGGGCCGATTTGAGGGAACGCAGTATTTT,CASSEARTNRGGRFEGTQYF
TRBV5-1,TRBJ1-6,TRBD1,.,TGCGCCAGCAGCTTGGCCGGACAGGGGGATTCACCCCTCCACTTT,CASSLAGQGDSPLHF